This TCR beta chain was captured by sequencing in a study of cytomegalovirus exposure and HLA in healthy donors. With 60 Vbeta and 13 Jbeta primers, the PCR was carried out. The data were produced by immunoSEQ multiplex PCR, yet TCRdb's version contains in-frame clones alone and is incomplete. The sample lists over 200,000 clones; around 80% were seen once. Trimming cost V 6 bases and J 3 bases; bases outside gene matches: 23. This CDR3 contains 21 residues. Germline CDR1 reads LNHDA; CDR2 reads SQIVND (reference sequence). This clonotype was obtained from a woman between 40 and 55 years old in good health and CMV-seropositive. Sequencing was done on a sample of PBMCs. The V gene is TRBV19, the J gene TRBJ2-1, with 10 bases matching TRBD2. CDR3 sequence reads: CASSHGRGSGGTEKLYNEQFF. The CDR3 DNA reads as TGTGCCAGTAGCCACGGACGGGGTAGCGGGGGGACCGAAAAGCTCTACAATGAGCAGTTCTTC. Using reference TRBV19 and TRBJ2-1 for the parts outside the CDR3, the full variable domain is DGGITQSPKYLFRKEGQNVTLSCEQNLNHDAMYWYRQDPGQGLRLIYYSQIVNDFQKGDIAEGYSVSREKKESFPLTVTSAQKNPTAFYLCASSHGRGSGGTEKLYNEQFFGPGTRLTVL.